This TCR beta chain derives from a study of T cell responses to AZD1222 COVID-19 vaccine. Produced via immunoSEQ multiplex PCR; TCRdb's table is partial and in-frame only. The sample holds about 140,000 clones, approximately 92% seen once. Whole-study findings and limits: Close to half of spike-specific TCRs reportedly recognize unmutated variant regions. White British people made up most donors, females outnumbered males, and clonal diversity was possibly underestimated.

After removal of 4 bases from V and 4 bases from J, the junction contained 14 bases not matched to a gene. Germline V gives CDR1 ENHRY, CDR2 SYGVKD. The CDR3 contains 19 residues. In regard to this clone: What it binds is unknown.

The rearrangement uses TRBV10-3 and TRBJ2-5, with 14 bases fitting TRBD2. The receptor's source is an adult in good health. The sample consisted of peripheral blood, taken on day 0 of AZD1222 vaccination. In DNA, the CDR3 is TGTGCCATCAGTGGCCCTAGAGGGACTAGCGGGGGCCCGGGAGAGACCCAGTACTTC. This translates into CAISGPRGTSGGPGETQYF.